A single sample gave rise to the 23 T cell receptor beta chains below, sequenced in a study of T cell repertoires in cytomegalovirus infection. TCRdb fed the reads into MiXCR, producing one record per CDR3 protein. The sample has around 280,000 distinct CDR3 sequences; around 9.1% are singletons. Sequences were obtained from PBMCs. The receptors were sampled from a human donor in good health (CMV status not recorded). Some clones in this sample may be carry-over from other donors' samples.

The V gene is TRBV2, the J gene TRBJ1-5; unclear D gene. The germline V and J ends were trimmed by 6 bases and 2 bases, with 8 bases remaining between them. The CDR3 runs 13 residues. From germline, CDR1 is SNHLY and CDR2 FYNNEI. CDR3 region: CASRVTGNQPQHF. CDR3 sequence (DNA): TGTGCCAGCAGAGTAACAGGCAATCAGCCCCAGCATTTT.

This clonotype was observed at least ten times. The chain combines TRBV2 with TRBJ2-5, with D hard to call. Looked up from germline, CDR1 is SNHLY and CDR2 is FYNNEI. V lost 5 bases and J 1 base, leaving 11 bases between the germline ends. The CDR3 consists of 14 residues. CDR3 nucleotides: TGTGCCAGCAGTACACAATCTCCCCAAGAGACCCAGTACTTC. Translation: CASSTQSPQETQYF.

This clonotype was observed a handful of times. The limits of the CDR3 on the DNA are not certain, so only TCRdb's listed CDR3 is given. The V call is TRBV20-1, the J call TRBJ2-2. Germline V lookup: CDR1 DFQATT, CDR2 SNEGSKA (reference sequence). The CDR3 adds up to 14 amino acids, both ends counted. CDR3 sequence: CSSSGSTNTGELFF.

This clonotype has a handful of counts. The V gene is TRBV29-1, the J gene TRBJ2-3, with D possibly TRBD2 on 6 matching bases. V was clipped by 7 bases and J by 3 bases, with 20 bases between them. Germline CDR1 is SQVTM and CDR2 is ANQGSEA. The CDR3 contains 15 residues. The CDR3 sequence: CSAQTGRRGTDTQYF. CDR3 in DNA: TGCAGCGCCCAAACTGGGAGGAGAGGGACAGATACGCAGTATTTT.

This clonotype has at least ten counts. The chain carries TRBV20-1 and TRBJ2-3, with TRBD2 identical over 9 bases. The CDR3 length is 14 residues. Germline lookup yields CDR1 DFQATT and CDR2 SNEGSKA (reference sequence). The junction had 4 bases not matched to a gene; V was cut back by 5 bases and J by 1 base. This chain's CDR3 is CSALRLAGTDTQYF. DNA of the CDR3: TGCAGTGCTCTCCGACTAGCGGGCACAGATACGCAGTATTTT.

The J gene is TRBJ2-3, the V gene TRBV29-1; D is perhaps TRBD2 (7 bases). The V end was cut by 8 bases, the J end by 2 bases, with 20 bases between. The germline V gene has CDR1 SQVTM and CDR2 ANQGSEA. CDR3 size: 15 residues. CDR3 region: CSLGLPRGATDTQYF. The CDR3 coding sequence is TGCAGCCTTGGATTACCACGGGGGGCCACAGATACGCAGTATTTT.

This clonotype occurred many times. The V gene is TRBV11-3, the J gene TRBJ2-1; 16 bases agree with TRBD2. Unmatched junction bases numbered 8, after V lost 5 bases and J lost 7 bases. CDR3 length equals 17 residues. The germline CDR1 and CDR2 sequences are SGHNT and YENEEA. Here the CDR3 reads CASSTGTSGGARNEQFF. In nucleotides, the CDR3 is TGTGCCAGCAGCACCGGGACTAGCGGGGGGGCTCGAAATGAGCAGTTCTTC.

This sequence joins TRBV6-6 and TRBJ2-5; possible D gene TRBD1, 6 bases. This CDR3 is 15 amino acids long. The ends were cut back, 0 bases at V and 4 bases at J, with 12 bases in the middle. Germline V gene data show CDR1 as MNHNY and CDR2 as SVGAGI (reference sequence). The CDR3, as DNA: TGTGCCAGCAGTTACTCCGGGACAAGGGGAGAGACCCAGTACTTC. Its protein is CASSYSGTRGETQYF.

This clonotype was recorded many times. The V and J genes are TRBV6-1 and TRBJ2-1; 8 bases fit TRBD1. The CDR3 loop spans 11 amino acids. In germline, CDR1 is MNHNS, CDR2 SASEGT. Trimming removed 6 bases from V and 14 bases from J; junction bases left unmatched: 6. CDR3 loop: CASRGQGWEFF. The DNA for the CDR3 is TGTGCCAGCAGAGGACAGGGCTGGGAGTTCTTC.

This clonotype was observed many times. The gene calls are TRBV7-2 and TRBJ2-3; the D is unclear. With 5 bases removed from V and 4 bases from J, the gap between germline ends came to 13 bases. This CDR3 contains 14 residues. Germline V lookup: CDR1 SGHTA, CDR2 FQGNSA. The CDR3 sequence is CASSPWPVADTQYF. In nucleotides, the CDR3 is TGTGCCAGCAGCCCGTGGCCGGTCGCAGATACGCAGTATTTT.

Concerning this clonotype: A read error may be the cause here, since a much bigger clone is one base away. This chain links TRBV2 with TRBJ2-2; the D gene is possibly TRBD2 (7 bases). Trimming took off 5 bases at V and 4 bases at J, with 17 bases between the two ends. Germline values: CDR1 SNHLY, CDR2 FYNNEI. The CDR3 consists of 16 residues. In nucleotides, the CDR3 is TGTGCCAGCAGTCCAGACAAGGGGGGGGGCACCGGGGAGCTGTTTTTT. Protein: CASSPDKGGGTGELFF. Full variable domain (remainder filled in from reference TRBV2 and TRBJ2-2): EPEVTQTPSHQVTQMGQEVILRCVPISNHLYFYWYRQILGQKVEFLVSFYNNEISEKSEIFDDQFSVERPDGSNFTLKIRSTKLEDSAMYFCASSPDKGGGTGELFFGEGSRLTVL.

Comments on this clonotype: A much larger clone is a single base away; this may be a read error. The V and J genes are TRBV20-1 and TRBJ1-4; TRBD1 might be the D (5 bases). The CDR3 consists of 13 residues. V was clipped by 4 bases and J by 4 bases, with 10 bases between them. Germline V lookup: CDR1 DFQATT, CDR2 SNEGSKA (reference sequence). CDR3 in DNA: TGCAGTGCTAAGACAGTGCTTAATGAAAAACTGTTTTTT. It encodes CSAKTVLNEKLFF.

This clonotype was found many times. The chain employs TRBV7-8 and TRBJ1-1; tentatively, D is TRBD1 (6 bases). The CDR3 covers 14 residues. V lost 8 bases and J 4 bases, leaving 17 bases between the germline ends. The germline gives CDR1 SGHVS, CDR2 FQNEAQ. The CDR3 reads CASVGGTRFTEAFF. In DNA, the CDR3 is TGTGCCAGCGTCGGGGGGACAAGGTTCACTGAAGCTTTCTTT.

The rearrangement links TRBV28 to TRBJ2-5; 8 positions match TRBD2. Unmatched junction bases numbered 10, after V lost 4 bases and J lost 0 bases. The CDR3 has 17 amino acids. Germline CDR1 MDHEN, CDR2 SYDVKM. CDR3: CASSYEAGVLYQETQYF. The CDR3 bases are TGTGCCAGCAGTTATGAAGCGGGGGTCCTGTACCAAGAGACCCAGTACTTC.

This clonotype was found many times. V usage is TRBV7-8 and J usage is TRBJ2-3; D possibly corresponds to TRBD1 (5 bases). Germline CDR1 and CDR2: SGHVS and FQNEAQ. The CDR3 has 16 residues. V was cut by 4 bases and J by 0 bases, with 14 bases left in between. The CDR3 coding sequence is TGTGCCAGCAGCTCATCTACAGGTTTTAGCACAGATACGCAGTATTTT. Its protein product is CASSSSTGFSTDTQYF.

This clonotype was seen a few times. The CDR3 region has the DNA TGTGCCAGCAGCGTAGGGAGGACAGACAATGAGCAGTTCTTC. Amino acid sequence: CASSVGRTDNEQFF. The chain joins TRBV9 to TRBJ2-1, with a weak D call TRBD1 (6 bases). V lost 0 bases and J 5 bases, leaving 9 bases between the germline ends. CDR1 and CDR2 (germline): SGDLS, YYNGEE. CDR3 length: 14 residues.

This clonotype was detected once. The chain couples TRBV29-1 to TRBJ1-1; D call uncertain. This CDR3 contains 13 residues. The V gene's germline CDR1 is SQVTM and CDR2 ANQGSEA. Trimming cost V 7 bases and J 0 bases, with 12 bases left between them. CDR3 sequence: CSAVVGVNTEAFF. The CDR3 DNA reads as TGCAGCGCCGTAGTTGGGGTGAACACTGAAGCTTTCTTT.

This clonotype was picked up many times. The chain combines TRBV5-1 with TRBJ2-4, with no clear D. Germline V gene data show CDR1 as SGHRS and CDR2 as YFSETQ. The V and J ends lost 1 base and 7 bases respectively, with 12 bases between them. This CDR3 is built from 14 residues. For the CDR3, the DNA is TGCGCCAGCAGCTTGAGCCAGCCAGTTAACATTCAGTACTTC. Its protein is CASSLSQPVNIQYF. The variable domain in full, completed from reference TRBV5-1 and TRBJ2-4, reads KAGVTQTPRYLIKTRGQQVTLSCSPISGHRSVSWYQQTPGQGLQFLFEYFSETQRNKGNFPGRFSGRQFSNSRSEMNVSTLELGDSALYLCASSLSQPVNIQYFGAGTRLSVL.

The chain joins TRBV20-1 to TRBJ1-4, with D possibly matching TRBD1 (6 bases). The germline V gene encodes CDR1 DFQATT and CDR2 SNEGSKA (reference sequence). Trimming pared 6 bases from V and 7 bases from J, leaving 12 bases between. The CDR3 extends over 12 amino acids. CDR3 coding DNA: TGCAGTGCCCAGGGGACTGGTGAAAAACTGTTTTTT. This gives the protein CSAQGTGEKLFF.

This clonotype was detected ten times or more. V is TRBV7-2 and J is TRBJ2-1, with 7 bases fitting TRBD1. With V trimmed by 4 bases and J by 8 bases, 8 bases remained unmatched. The CDR3 has 14 residues. CDR1 and CDR2 from the germline V gene are SGHTA and FQGNSA. The DNA for the CDR3 is TGTGCCAGCAGCTCCGGGACAGTCCCGGATGAGCAGTTCTTC. It encodes CASSSGTVPDEQFF.

Ten or more counts support this clonotype. This chain connects TRBV20-1 to TRBJ1-1; maybe TRBD1 (5 bases). The CDR3 spans 15 residues. The ends were cut back, 6 bases at V and 0 bases at J, with 17 bases in the middle. Looked up from germline, CDR1 is DFQATT and CDR2 is SNEGSKA (reference sequence). The CDR3 here is CSALGAAGLNTEAFF. The CDR3 DNA reads TGCAGTGCCCTCGGGGCGGCAGGCCTGAACACTGAAGCTTTCTTT.

The sample holds many counts of this clonotype. J is TRBJ1-4 and V is TRBV4-1; the match to TRBD1 covers 8 bases. The CDR3 consists of 16 residues. Germline-derived CDR1 and CDR2 are MGHRA and YSYEKL. V gave up 4 bases and J gave up 7 bases; unmatched junction bases: 11. Here the CDR3 reads CASSLGQAGGFEKLFF. The CDR3 DNA sequence: TGCGCCAGCAGCCTGGGACAGGCTGGAGGTTTTGAAAAACTGTTTTTT.

This clonotype has a count of ten or more. The gene calls are TRBV19 and TRBJ1-1, with a tentative D call TRBD1 (5 bases). This CDR3 spans 14 amino acids. Looked up from germline, CDR1 is LNHDA and CDR2 is SQIVND (reference sequence). V was pared by 3 bases and J by 5 bases, with 13 bases between. The CDR3 nucleotides are TGTGCCAGTAGTATGTCGGGCCGGGGGACTGAAGCTTTCTTT. Translated, it gives CASSMSGRGTEAFF.